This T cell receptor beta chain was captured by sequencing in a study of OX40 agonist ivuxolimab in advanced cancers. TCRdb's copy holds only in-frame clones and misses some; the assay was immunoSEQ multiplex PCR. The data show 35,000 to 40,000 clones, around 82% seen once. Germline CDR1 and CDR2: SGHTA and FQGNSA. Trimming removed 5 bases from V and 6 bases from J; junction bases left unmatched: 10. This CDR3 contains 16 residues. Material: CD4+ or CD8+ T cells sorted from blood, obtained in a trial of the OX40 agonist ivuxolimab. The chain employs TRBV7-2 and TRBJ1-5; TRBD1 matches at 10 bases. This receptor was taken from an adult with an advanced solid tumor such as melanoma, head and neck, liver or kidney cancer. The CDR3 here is CASSNIDRGRSQPQHF. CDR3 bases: TGTGCCAGCAGCAACATCGACAGGGGGCGTAGTCAGCCCCAGCATTTT.